This entry lists 17 T cell receptor beta chains sequenced from one sample in a study of regulatory T cells in long-lasting Graves disease. Construction of TCR beta libraries relied on iRepertoire HTBI primers and on Arm-PCR targeting CDR3 regions. MiXCR, run by TCRdb on the multiplex PCR reads, gives a single entry per CDR3 protein. The table shows around 500,000 distinct CDR3 sequences, with about 13% occurring only once. Indicated time point: newly diagnosed GD, antithyroid drugs for less than 3 months. The TCR library used RNA extracted from PBMCs. This sample also appeared in a second study, on T cells in Graves' hyperthyroidism and ophthalmopathy.

Sequencing was performed on peripheral blood mononuclear cells (PBMCs), taken at new diagnosis, from a patient treated with antithyroid drugs. The receptors shown here come from a man aged 25 to 45 with Graves disease.

This clonotype appeared many times. The rearrangement joins TRBV29-1 to TRBJ2-5; 16 bases match TRBD2. The CDR3 length is 15 residues. The germline gives CDR1 SQVTM, CDR2 ANQGSEA. V trimming: 6 bases; J trimming: 5 bases; junction bases outside the gene matches: 6. The CDR3 protein is CSVGLAGGPSETQYF. The CDR3 bases are TGCAGCGTGGGACTAGCGGGAGGGCCCTCGGAGACCCAGTACTTC.

This clonotype was seen ten or more times. V and J are TRBV28 and TRBJ1-1; D remains unclear. Between the trimmed V and J ends, which lost 6 bases and 7 bases, there was a span of 9 bases. Germline lookup yields CDR1 MDHEN and CDR2 SYDVKM. The CDR3 extends over 11 amino acids. The CDR3 bases are TGTGCCAGCAGACTAGGGAGTGAAGCTTTCTTT. Its translation is CASRLGSEAFF.

Many counts were recorded for this clonotype. The chain is built from TRBV14 and TRBJ1-1; D is unclear. In germline, CDR1 is SGHDN, CDR2 FVKESK. V dropped 0 bases and J dropped 3 bases, with 8 bases sitting between them. The CDR3 is 14 amino acids. The CDR3 coding sequence is TGTGCCAGCAGCCAAGAGGAGGGAGACACTGAAGCTTTCTTT. It specifies CASSQEEGDTEAFF.

This clonotype has ten or more counts. The chain combines TRBV7-9 with TRBJ2-5; D gene ambiguous. Germline V gene data show CDR1 as SEHNR and CDR2 as FQNEAQ (reference sequence). This CDR3 region has 12 residues. Between the trimmed V and J ends, which lost 3 bases and 5 bases, there was a span of 7 bases. CDR3: CASSFTGETQYF. CDR3 DNA: TGTGCCAGCAGCTTTACCGGGGAGACCCAGTACTTC.

The CDR3: CASSLADQTAQHF. The DNA of the CDR3 is TGTGCCAGCAGCTTGGCCGACCAGACGGCCCAGCATTTT. This sequence joins TRBV5-5 and TRBJ1-5, with D uncertain. The germline V gene encodes CDR1 SGHKS and CDR2 YYEKEE (reference sequence). The V gene lost 0 bases and the J gene lost 11 bases, with 12 bases spanning the gap. The CDR3 loop spans 13 amino acids.

This clonotype was recorded many times. The V call is TRBV5-1, the J call TRBJ2-3; 9 bases match TRBD2. From germline, CDR1 is SGHRS and CDR2 YFSETQ. V shed 7 bases, J shed 0 bases, and the junction held 15 bases outside the gene matches. There are 18 residues in the CDR3. The CDR3 here is CASGGGSGSPSSTDTQYF. For the CDR3, the DNA is TGCGCCAGCGGCGGAGGTAGCGGGAGCCCTTCTAGCACAGATACGCAGTATTTT.

This clonotype was seen repeatedly, ten times or more. The gene calls are TRBV20-1 and TRBJ2-1; D gene unclear. Trimming took 7 bases from V and 7 from J, leaving 26 bases between them. The CDR3 runs 16 residues. The germline gives CDR1 DFQATT, CDR2 SNEGSKA (reference sequence). The CDR3 nucleotides are TGCAGTGTCCCCCCGACCGGGTTCGGGCATGAGAATGAGCAGTTCTTC. Encoded protein: CSVPPTGFGHENEQFF.

To note about this clonotype: A much bigger clone sits one base away, suggesting this may be a read error. The chain has TRBV11-3 and TRBJ1-5, with a tentative D call TRBD1 (5 bases). The CDR3 consists of 12 residues. V lost 5 bases to trimming and J lost 7 bases, with 9 bases between them. Germline-derived CDR1 and CDR2 are SGHNT and YENEEA. The CDR3 nucleotides read TGTGCCAGCAGCACCGGGGGACAGCCCCAGCATTTT. Its translation: CASSTGGQPQHF.

A note on this clonotype: A read error may account for a junction end that differs from germline. The V call is TRBV4-1, the J call TRBJ1-4; the D gene is possibly TRBD1 (5 bases). CDR3 length equals 17 residues. Per germline, CDR1 MGHRA and CDR2 YSYEKL. CDR3 nucleotide sequence: TGCGCCAGCAGCCAAGCCCCCTGTTGGGGGGAGGGCGAAACACTGTTTTTT. As protein: CASSQAPCWGEGETLFF.

This clonotype has more than one count but fewer than ten. The chain recombines TRBV19 with TRBJ2-1; D is possibly TRBD2 (6 bases). CDR3 length equals 15 residues. Trimming pared 6 bases from V and 5 bases from J, leaving 17 bases between. CDR1 is LNHDA, CDR2 SQIVND, per germline (reference sequence). The CDR3 is CASRVNGWGDNEQFF. CDR3 bases: TGTGCCAGTAGGGTTAACGGGTGGGGGGACAATGAGCAGTTCTTC.

This clonotype came up a few times. The rearrangement links TRBV10-3 to TRBJ2-5; D is ambiguous. CDR1 is ENHRY and CDR2 is SYGVKD in the germline V gene. Trimming stripped 3 bases from V and 3 bases from J, with 5 bases between. CDR3 length equals 12 residues. The CDR3 DNA reads as TGTGCCATCAGTGATTCTAAAGAGACCCAGTACTTC. Encoded protein: CAISDSKETQYF.

This clonotype was seen a handful of times. V usage is TRBV4-1 and J usage is TRBJ2-5; 8 nucleotides align to TRBD1. In germline, CDR1 is MGHRA, CDR2 YSYEKL. V shed 2 bases and J 5 bases; nucleotides not matched to a gene: 7. There are 15 residues in the CDR3. The CDR3 DNA is TGCGCCAGCAGCCAAAATCCCCGGGACAGGGAGACCCAGTACTTC. The encoded protein is CASSQNPRDRETQYF.

This rearrangement joins TRBV6-1 to TRBJ2-1, with TRBD1 as a possible D gene (5 bases). Germline V lookup: CDR1 MNHNS, CDR2 SASEGT. This CDR3 contains 14 residues. Trimming cost V 6 bases and J 0 bases, with 9 bases left between them. In DNA, the CDR3 is TGTGCCAGCAGATTAGACAGCTCCTACAATGAGCAGTTCTTC. Protein sequence: CASRLDSSYNEQFF.

Ten or more counts support this clonotype. The chain employs TRBV6-2 or TRBV6-3 and TRBJ2-3; D ambiguous. Per germline, CDR1 MNHEY and CDR2 SVGEGT. The CDR3 extends over 14 amino acids. Trimming shortened V by 4 bases and J by 0 bases, and 8 bases separated the two germline ends. CDR3 bases: TGTGCCAGCAGTTCCATATCTAGCACAGATACGCAGTATTTT. It specifies CASSSISSTDTQYF.

This clonotype occurred many times. V gene TRBV27 combines with J gene TRBJ2-4, with TRBD1 identical over 8 bases. Unmatched junction bases numbered 10, after V lost 5 bases and J lost 7 bases. Germline CDR1 MNHEY, CDR2 SMNVEV (reference sequence). The CDR3 is 15 residues long. For the CDR3, the DNA is TGTGCCAGCAGTCTCGCCGGACAGGGAACGAACATTCAGTACTTC. Its translation is CASSLAGQGTNIQYF.

This clonotype was picked up a small number of times. The gene calls are TRBV14 and TRBJ2-5; D could derive from TRBD1 or TRBD2 (5 bases each). CDR1 and CDR2 (germline): SGHDN, FVKESK. Trimming took off 2 bases at V and 11 bases at J, with 30 bases between the two ends. The CDR3 has 18 residues. CDR3 sequence (DNA): TGTGCCAGCAGCCAAACTTACCCGACAGACGGGGCTGGGATTGGGCAGTACTTC. Translation: CASSQTYPTDGAGIGQYF.

There are many counts of this clonotype. The chain combines TRBV30 with TRBJ2-1; a possible D gene is TRBD2 (6 bases). Per germline, CDR1 GTSNPN and CDR2 SVGIG (reference sequence). Trimming stripped 4 bases from V and 6 bases from J, with 10 bases between. This CDR3 region has 12 residues. CDR3 sequence reads: CAWMGGSNEQFF. CDR3 coding DNA: TGTGCCTGGATGGGGGGAAGCAATGAGCAGTTCTTC.